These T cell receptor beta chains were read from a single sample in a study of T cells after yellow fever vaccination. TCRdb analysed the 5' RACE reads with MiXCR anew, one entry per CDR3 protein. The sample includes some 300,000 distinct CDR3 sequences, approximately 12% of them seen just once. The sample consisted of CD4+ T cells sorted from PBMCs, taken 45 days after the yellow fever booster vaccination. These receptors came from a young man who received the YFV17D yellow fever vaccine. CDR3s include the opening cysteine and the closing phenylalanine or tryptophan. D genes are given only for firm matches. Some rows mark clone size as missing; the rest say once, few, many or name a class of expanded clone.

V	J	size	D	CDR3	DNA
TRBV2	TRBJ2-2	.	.	CASSGRVSGSGELFF	TGTGCCAGCAGTGGCAGGGTTTCGGGTTCCGGGGAGCTGTTTTTT
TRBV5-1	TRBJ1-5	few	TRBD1	CASSLQGGVGDQPQHF	TGCGCCAGCAGCCTCCAAGGGGGCGTGGGGGATCAGCCCCAGCATTTT
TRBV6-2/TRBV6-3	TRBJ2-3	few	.	CASSPSRATQYF	TGTGCCAGCAGCCCGTCCCGAGCTACGCAGTATTTT
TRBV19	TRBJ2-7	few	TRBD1	CASTAPGQTYEQYF	TGTGCCAGTACGGCTCCGGGACAGACCTACGAGCAGTACTTC
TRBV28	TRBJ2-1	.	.	CASRLRDSEQFF	TGTGCCAGCAGGCTACGTGACAGTGAGCAGTTCTTC
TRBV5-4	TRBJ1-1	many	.	CASSLLGAGTEAFF	TGTGCCAGCAGCTTGTTGGGGGCGGGCACTGAAGCTTTCTTT
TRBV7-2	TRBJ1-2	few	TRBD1	CASSRDSANYGYTF	TGTGCCAGCAGCCGGGACAGCGCTAACTATGGCTACACCTTC
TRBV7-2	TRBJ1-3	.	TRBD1	CASSPRTGTNTIYF	TGTGCCAGCAGCCCGAGGACAGGGACGAACACCATATATTTT
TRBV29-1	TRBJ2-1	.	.	CSVDMGALTDEQFF	TGCAGCGTTGATATGGGGGCCCTGACTGATGAGCAGTTCTTC
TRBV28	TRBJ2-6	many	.	CASHSSSGANVLTF	TGTGCCAGCCACTCGAGCTCTGGGGCCAACGTCCTGACTTTC
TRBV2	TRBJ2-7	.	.	CASLRMSYEQYF	TGTGCCAGCCTCCGGATGTCCTACGAGCAGTACTTC
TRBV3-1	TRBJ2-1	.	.	CASQLYNEQFF	TGTGCCAGCCAACTCTACAATGAGCAGTTCTTC
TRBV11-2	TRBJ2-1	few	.	CASSKDSYNEQFF	TGTGCCAGCAGCAAAGACTCCTACAATGAGCAGTTCTTC
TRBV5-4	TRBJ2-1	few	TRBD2	CASSSTSGGMGNEQFF	TGTGCCAGCAGCAGTACTAGCGGGGGGATGGGCAATGAGCAGTTCTTC
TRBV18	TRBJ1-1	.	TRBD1	CASTRDRALNTEAFF	TGTGCCAGCACACGAGACAGGGCCCTGAACACTGAAGCTTTCTTT
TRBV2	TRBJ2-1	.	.	CASSEGHNEQFF	TGTGCCAGCAGTGAGGGCCACAATGAGCAGTTCTTC
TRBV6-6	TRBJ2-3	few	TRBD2	CASRIRGGWKDTQYF	TGTGCCAGCAGGATCCGGGGGGGATGGAAAGATACGCAGTATTTT
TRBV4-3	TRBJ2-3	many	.	CASSQVTGARTDTQYF	TGCGCCAGCAGCCAAGTTACGGGGGCCCGCACAGATACGCAGTATTTT
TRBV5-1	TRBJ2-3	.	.	CASSLDPQGGQYF	TGCGCCAGCAGCTTGGATCCCCAGGGAGGGCAGTATTTT
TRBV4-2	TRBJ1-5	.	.	CASSQDHRDQPQHF	TGTGCCAGCAGCCAAGACCACAGAGATCAGCCCCAGCATTTT
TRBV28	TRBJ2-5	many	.	CASSQAASQETQYF	TGTGCCAGCAGTCAGGCGGCCTCTCAAGAGACCCAGTACTTC
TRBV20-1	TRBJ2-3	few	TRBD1	CSASPQGKVTDTQYF	TGCAGTGCTAGCCCACAGGGGAAGGTCACAGATACGCAGTATTTT
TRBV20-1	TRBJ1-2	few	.	CSASAGTPEWDYGYTF	TGCAGTGCTTCCGCCGGGACACCCGAGTGGGACTATGGCTACACCTTC
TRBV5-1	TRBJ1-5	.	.	CASSPGRENQPQHF	TGCGCCAGCAGCCCCGGACGCGAGAATCAGCCCCAGCATTTT
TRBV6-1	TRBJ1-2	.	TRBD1	CASRTGMWSGYTF	TGTGCCAGCAGGACAGGGATGTGGAGTGGCTACACCTTC
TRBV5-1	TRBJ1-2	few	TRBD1	CASSPARDRDGYTF	TGCGCCAGCAGCCCCGCTAGGGACAGGGATGGCTACACCTTC
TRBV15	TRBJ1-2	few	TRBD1	CATSRVGQGAYYGYTF	TGTGCCACCAGCAGAGTGGGACAGGGGGCGTACTATGGCTACACCTTC
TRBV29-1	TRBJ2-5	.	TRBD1	CSVTHRGQETQYF	TGCAGCGTTACCCACAGGGGGCAAGAGACCCAGTACTTC
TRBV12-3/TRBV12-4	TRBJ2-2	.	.	CASSYVELFF	TGTGCCAGCAGTTATGTGGAGCTGTTTTTT
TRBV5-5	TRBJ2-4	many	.	CASSLEVRARSKNIQYF	TGTGCCAGCAGCTTGGAGGTCAGGGCGCGGTCCAAAAACATTCAGTACTTC
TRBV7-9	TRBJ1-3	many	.	CASSLHGNTIYF	TGTGCCAGCAGCTTACACGGAAACACCATATATTTT
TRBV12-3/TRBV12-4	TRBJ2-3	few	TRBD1	CASSRQRTGAADTQYF	TGTGCCAGCAGCCGACAACGGACAGGGGCAGCAGATACGCAGTATTTT
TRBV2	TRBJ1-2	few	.	CASSEVRTGYTF	TGTGCCAGCAGTGAAGTGAGGACGGGCTACACCTTC
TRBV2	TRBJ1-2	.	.	CASMRGRSGTVANYGYTF	TGTGCCAGCATGCGGGGACGGTCCGGGACGGTAGCTAACTATGGCTACACCTTC
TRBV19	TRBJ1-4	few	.	CASSILTQGVNEKLFF	TGTGCCAGTAGTATCCTAACACAGGGAGTAAATGAAAAACTGTTTTTT
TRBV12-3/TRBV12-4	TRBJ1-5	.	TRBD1	CASSLGTGVQPQHF	TGTGCCAGCAGTTTAGGGACAGGGGTTCAGCCCCAGCATTTT
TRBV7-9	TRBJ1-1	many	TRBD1	CASSPRQGMNTEAFF	TGTGCCAGCAGCCCCCGACAGGGGATGAACACTGAAGCTTTCTTT
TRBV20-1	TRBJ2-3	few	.	CSARVAGGRLDTQYF	TGCAGTGCTAGAGTTGCAGGGGGGAGATTGGATACGCAGTATTTT